Sequencing of this TCR beta chain was carried out in a study of T cell repertoires in cytomegalovirus infection. About the research overall: It can be stated that public TCR beta signatures indicated CMV infection as well as a matching HLA type.

Trimming removed 8 bases at V and 4 bases at J, with 17 bases between. The CDR3 has 14 residues. CDR1 is LNHNV, CDR2 YYDKDF, per germline (reference sequence). TCRdb reprocessed the reads via MiXCR and lists one record per CDR3 protein. The sample lists 75,000 to 100,000 distinct CDR3 sequences; 40% to 50% were seen once. Notes on the study in general: Clonotypes of TCR beta that were HLA-C-restricted and CMV-specific dominated the ex vivo response.

As regards this clonotype: Its antigen is not identified.

V usage is TRBV15 and J usage is TRBJ1-2, with a tentative D call TRBD1 (5 bases). Here the sequenced sample was CD8+ T cells from cultured PBMCs, taken from culture after CMV antigen stimulation. The receptor was isolated from a human donor in good health (CMV status not recorded). Some clones in this sample may be carry-over from other donors' samples. The CDR3 DNA sequence: TGTGCCACCGGTCAGGGCTTGTCAAGCTATGGCTACACCTTC. Amino acid sequence: CATGQGLSSYGYTF.